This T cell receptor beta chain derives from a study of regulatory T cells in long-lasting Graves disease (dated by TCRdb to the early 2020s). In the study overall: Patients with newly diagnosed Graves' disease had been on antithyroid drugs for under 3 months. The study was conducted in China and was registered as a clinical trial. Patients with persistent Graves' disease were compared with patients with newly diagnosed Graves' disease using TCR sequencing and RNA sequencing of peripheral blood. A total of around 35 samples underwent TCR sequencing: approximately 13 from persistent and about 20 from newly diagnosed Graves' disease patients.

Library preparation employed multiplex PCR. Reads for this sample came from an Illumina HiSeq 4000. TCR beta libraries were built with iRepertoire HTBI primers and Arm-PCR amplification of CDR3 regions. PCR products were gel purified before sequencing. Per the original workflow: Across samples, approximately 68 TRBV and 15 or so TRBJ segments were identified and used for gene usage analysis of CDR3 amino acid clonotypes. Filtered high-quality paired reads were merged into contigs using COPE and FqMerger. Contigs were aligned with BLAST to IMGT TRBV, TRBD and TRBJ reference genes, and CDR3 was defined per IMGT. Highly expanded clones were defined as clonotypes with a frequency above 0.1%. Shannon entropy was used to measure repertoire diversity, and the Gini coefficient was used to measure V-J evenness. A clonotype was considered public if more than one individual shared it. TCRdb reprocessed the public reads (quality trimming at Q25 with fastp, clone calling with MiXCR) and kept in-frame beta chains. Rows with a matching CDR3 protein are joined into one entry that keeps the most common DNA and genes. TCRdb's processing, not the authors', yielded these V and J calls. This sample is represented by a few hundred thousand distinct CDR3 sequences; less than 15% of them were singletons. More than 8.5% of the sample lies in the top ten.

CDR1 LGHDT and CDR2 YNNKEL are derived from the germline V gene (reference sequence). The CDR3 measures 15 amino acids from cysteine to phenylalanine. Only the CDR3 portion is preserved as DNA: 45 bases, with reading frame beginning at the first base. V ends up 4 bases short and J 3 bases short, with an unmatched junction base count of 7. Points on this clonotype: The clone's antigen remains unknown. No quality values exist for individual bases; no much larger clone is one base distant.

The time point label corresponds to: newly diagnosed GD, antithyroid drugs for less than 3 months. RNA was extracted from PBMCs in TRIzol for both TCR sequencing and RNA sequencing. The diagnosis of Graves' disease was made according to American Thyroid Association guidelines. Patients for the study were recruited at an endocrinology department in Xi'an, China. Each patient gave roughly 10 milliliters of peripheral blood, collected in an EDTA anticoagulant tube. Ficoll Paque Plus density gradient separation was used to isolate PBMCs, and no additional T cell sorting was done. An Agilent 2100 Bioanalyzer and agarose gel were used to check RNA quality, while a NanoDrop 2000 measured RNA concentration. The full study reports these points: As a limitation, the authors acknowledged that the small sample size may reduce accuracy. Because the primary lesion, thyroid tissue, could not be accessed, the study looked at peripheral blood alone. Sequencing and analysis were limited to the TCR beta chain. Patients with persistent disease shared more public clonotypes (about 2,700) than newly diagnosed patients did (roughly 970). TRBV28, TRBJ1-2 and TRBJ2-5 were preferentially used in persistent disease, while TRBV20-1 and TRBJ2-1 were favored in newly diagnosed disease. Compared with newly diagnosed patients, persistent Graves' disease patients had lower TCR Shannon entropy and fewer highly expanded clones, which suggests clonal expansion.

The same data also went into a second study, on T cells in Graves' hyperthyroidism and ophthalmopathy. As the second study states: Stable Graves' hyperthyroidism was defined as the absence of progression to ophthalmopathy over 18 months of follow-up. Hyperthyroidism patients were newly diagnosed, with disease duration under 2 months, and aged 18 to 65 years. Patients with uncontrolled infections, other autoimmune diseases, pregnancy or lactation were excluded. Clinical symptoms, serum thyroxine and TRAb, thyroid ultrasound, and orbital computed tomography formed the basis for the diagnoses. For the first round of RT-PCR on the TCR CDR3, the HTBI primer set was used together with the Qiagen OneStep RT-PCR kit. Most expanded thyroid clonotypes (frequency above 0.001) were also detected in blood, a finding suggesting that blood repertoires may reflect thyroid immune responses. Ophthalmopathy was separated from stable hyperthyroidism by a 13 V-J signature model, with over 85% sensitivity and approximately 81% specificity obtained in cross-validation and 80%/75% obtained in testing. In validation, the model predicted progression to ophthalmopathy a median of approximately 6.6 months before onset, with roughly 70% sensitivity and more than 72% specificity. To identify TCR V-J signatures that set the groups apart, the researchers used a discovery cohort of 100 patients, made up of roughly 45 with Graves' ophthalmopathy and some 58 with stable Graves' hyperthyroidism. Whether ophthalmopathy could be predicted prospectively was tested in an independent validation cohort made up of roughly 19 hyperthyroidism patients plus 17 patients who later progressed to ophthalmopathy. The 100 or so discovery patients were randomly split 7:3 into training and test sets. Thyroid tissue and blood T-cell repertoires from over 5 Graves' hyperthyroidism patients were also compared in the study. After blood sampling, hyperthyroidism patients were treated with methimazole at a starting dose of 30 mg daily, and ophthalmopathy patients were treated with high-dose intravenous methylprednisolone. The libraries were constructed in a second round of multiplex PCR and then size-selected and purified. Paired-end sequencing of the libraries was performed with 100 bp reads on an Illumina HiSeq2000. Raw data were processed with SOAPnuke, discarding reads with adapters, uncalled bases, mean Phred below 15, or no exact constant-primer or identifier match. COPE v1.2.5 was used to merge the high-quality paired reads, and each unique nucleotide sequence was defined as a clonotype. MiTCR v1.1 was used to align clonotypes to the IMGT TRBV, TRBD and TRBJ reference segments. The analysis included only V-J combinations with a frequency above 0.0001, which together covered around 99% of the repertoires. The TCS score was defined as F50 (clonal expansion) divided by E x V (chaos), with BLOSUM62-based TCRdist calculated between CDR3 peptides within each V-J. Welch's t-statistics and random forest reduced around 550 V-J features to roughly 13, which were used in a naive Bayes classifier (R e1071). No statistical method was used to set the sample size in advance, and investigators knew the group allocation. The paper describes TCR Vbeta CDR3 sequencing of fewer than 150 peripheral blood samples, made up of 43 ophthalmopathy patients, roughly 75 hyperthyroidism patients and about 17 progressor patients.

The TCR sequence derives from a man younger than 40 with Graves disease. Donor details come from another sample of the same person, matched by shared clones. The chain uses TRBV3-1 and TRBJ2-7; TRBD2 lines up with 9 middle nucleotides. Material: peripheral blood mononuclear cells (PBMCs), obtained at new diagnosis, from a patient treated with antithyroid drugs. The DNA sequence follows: TGTGCCAGCAGCCCGTCGTTAGCGGGAGTCTACGAGCAGTACTTC. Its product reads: CASSPSLAGVYEQYF.